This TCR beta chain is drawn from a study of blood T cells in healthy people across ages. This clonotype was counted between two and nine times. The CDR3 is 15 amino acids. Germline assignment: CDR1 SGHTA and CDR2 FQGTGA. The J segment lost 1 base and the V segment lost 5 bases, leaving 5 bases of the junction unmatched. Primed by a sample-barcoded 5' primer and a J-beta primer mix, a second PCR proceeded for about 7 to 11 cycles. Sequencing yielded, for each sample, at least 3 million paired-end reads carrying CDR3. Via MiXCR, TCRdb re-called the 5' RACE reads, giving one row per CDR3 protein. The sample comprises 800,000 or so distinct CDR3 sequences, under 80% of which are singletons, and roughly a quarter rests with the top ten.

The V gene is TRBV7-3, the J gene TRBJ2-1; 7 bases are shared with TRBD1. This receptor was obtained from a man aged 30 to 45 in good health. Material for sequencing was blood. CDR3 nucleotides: TGTGCCAGCAGCAGATTACAGGGGTCCTACAATGAGCAGTTCTTC. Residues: CASSRLQGSYNEQFF.